This is a list of T cell receptor beta chains from one sample in a study of human T cells and chemical hapten exposure. TCRdb passed the RACE reads through MiXCR, listing each CDR3 protein once. This sample has 79,000 or so distinct CDR3 sequences, with 10% found just once. The sequencing here drew on whole blood, taken in connection with sensitization to the hapten diphenylcyclopropenone (DPC). These receptors all stem from a woman aged 50 to 60 with alopecia areata. Some clones in this sample may be carry-over from other donors' samples. Both conserved end residues are part of each CDR3.

CDR3 protein: CASSLGLAGGTYEQYF
V gene: TRBV3-1

CDR3 protein: CASSLAGLAASTDTQYF
V gene: TRBV7-2

CDR3 protein: CASSFWSGELFF
V gene: TRBV12-3/TRBV12-4

CDR3 protein: CATSDLSDEADTQYF
V gene: TRBV24-1

CDR3 protein: CASSPGTGLPSAYF
V gene: TRBV6-2/TRBV6-3

CDR3 protein: CASSSGLAGPYEQYF
V gene: TRBV5-1

CDR3 protein: CASSQDTGQGNQPQHF
V gene: TRBV3-1

CDR3 protein: CASRPLTSGKIEQYF
V gene: TRBV5-1

CDR3 protein: CSVPGPDGETQYF
V gene: TRBV29-1

CDR3 protein: CAMAPGGTDTQYF
V gene: TRBV6-6

CDR3 protein: CASSQDGMRQGLVNTIYF
V gene: TRBV4-1

CDR3 protein: CASRTGLGSTDTQYF
V gene: TRBV5-1

CDR3 protein: CASSEKSTGNTEAFF
V gene: TRBV6-1

CDR3 protein: CASSFGTGTSTDTQYF
V gene: TRBV6-6

CDR3 protein: CASSLRTSGLREDTQYF
V gene: TRBV11-2

CDR3 protein: CASSLSQLGRYGYTF
V gene: TRBV3-1

CDR3 protein: CASSFSSGAGDTQYF
V gene: TRBV7-8

CDR3 protein: CASSEASTTDTQYF
V gene: TRBV5-1